The T cell receptor beta chain under discussion was sequenced for a study of cytomegalovirus exposure and HLA in healthy donors. Points on this clone: Its antigen is currently unknown.

The CDR3 consists of 15 residues. After removal of 3 bases from V and 1 base from J, the junction contained 5 bases not matched to a gene. Germline CDR1 SGHNT, CDR2 YYREEE (reference sequence). Use of 60 Vbeta and 13 Jbeta primers characterized the PCR. Using immunoSEQ multiplex PCR, the repertoire was profiled, and TCRdb retains in-frame clones only, with some absent. The profile covers 90,000 to 120,000 clones, with approximately 66% appearing a single time and about a tenth taken by the ten largest. The study, taken as a whole, reports: Cytomegalovirus status, reportedly, was diagnosed with high specificity and sensitivity by the classifier.

Source material: PBMCs. The chain links TRBV5-4 to TRBJ2-5; 8 nucleotides agree with TRBD1. The source is a man aged 40-55 years in good health and CMV-seropositive. CDR3 amino acids: CASSSRQGPQETQYF. The DNA for the CDR3 is TGTGCCAGCAGCTCAAGACAGGGGCCCCAAGAGACCCAGTACTTC.